The following is a TCR beta chain sequence with its context. The time point here: peripheral blood 6 weeks after treatment start. Synthetic TCR analog templates were spiked into each PCR. Sequenced by immunoSEQ multiplex PCR; TCRdb stores in-frame clones only, minus some. The sample records roughly 28,000 clones, around 84% being singletons. The source of the sample is a study of PD-L1 blockade in urothelial cancer. Across the whole study: Counts from blood samples showed a median of roughly 150,000 T cells.

Trimming took 3 bases from V and 4 from J; bases not matched to a gene: 9. CDR3 length: 17 residues. CDR1 is SEHNR and CDR2 is FQNEAQ in the germline V gene (reference sequence). The source material was PBMCs, sampled around atezolizumab (anti-PD-L1) treatment. V gene TRBV7-9 combines with J gene TRBJ2-1; 10 nucleotides align to TRBD2. The TCR comes from a man aged 65 to 79 with urothelial cancer. CDR3 sequence: CASSFASGSPKYNEQFF. The CDR3 bases are TGTGCCAGCAGCTTCGCTAGCGGGAGCCCGAAGTACAATGAGCAGTTCTTC. Full variable domain (outside the CDR3, taken from reference TRBV7-9 and TRBJ2-1): DTGVSQNPRHKITKRGQNVTFRCDPISEHNRLYWYRQTLGQGPEFLTYFQNEAQLEKSRLLSDRFSAERPKGSFSTLEIQRTEQGDSAMYLCASSFASGSPKYNEQFFGPGTRLTVL.